Shown below are 26 T cell receptor beta chains from a single sample sequenced in a study of shared clonotypes between healthy human individuals (dated by TCRdb to the early 2020s). Library generation was performed with the immunoSEQ multiplex PCR assay. Sourced from immuneACCESS, this table was stored by TCRdb with only in-frame sequences that have V and J called. A share of the clones is absent; for the studies checked, an unresolved V gene accounts for under half, and the remainder has no known explanation. The sample table holds about 2.3 million clones, of which about 92% were seen once. Around 0.4% of the sample rests with the top ten. The sequencing sample was made of naive CD4+ T cells from PBMCs. What the cell subset or site label conveys for this sample: CD45RA+ positively selected. All receptors derive from a man aged 18 to 35 in good health. Some clones in this sample may be carry-over from other donors' samples.

The rearrangement joins TRBV4-2 to TRBJ2-7, with TRBD1 identical over 8 bases. The CDR3 runs 15 residues. Germline V gene sequence: CDR1 LGHNA, CDR2 YNFKEQ. Trimming cost V 2 bases and J 2 bases; bases outside gene matches: 5. The CDR3, as DNA: TGTGCCAGCAGCCAACCGGACAGGGCAGCCTACGAGCAGTACTTC. Protein: CASSQPDRAAYEQYF.

V is TRBV5-1 and J is TRBJ2-3; no clear D gene. This CDR3 is 15 amino acids long. Germline V gives CDR1 SGHRS, CDR2 YFSETQ. V lost 0 bases, J lost 5 bases, and 13 bases lay in between. CDR3 bases: TGCGCCAGCAGCTTGGGGAGACTGGCAGAAGATACGCAGTATTTT. Protein product: CASSLGRLAEDTQYF. The full variable domain, with the rest looked up from reference TRBV5-1 and TRBJ2-3, is KAGVTQTPRYLIKTRGQQVTLSCSPISGHRSVSWYQQTPGQGLQFLFEYFSETQRNKGNFPGRFSGRQFSNSRSEMNVSTLELGDSALYLCASSLGRLAEDTQYFGPGTRLTVL.

V and J are TRBV14 and TRBJ2-7; the D is unclear. The germline CDR1 and CDR2 sequences are SGHDN and FVKESK. This CDR3 has 16 residues. The V end was cut by 0 bases, the J end by 4 bases, with 16 bases between. DNA of the CDR3: TGTGCCAGCAGCCAAGATTGGCCCAGGAGCAGGTACGAGCAGTACTTC. This gives the protein CASSQDWPRSRYEQYF.

V gene TRBV7-9 combines with J gene TRBJ1-4; D gene unclear. The CDR3 spans 13 residues. V lost 1 base and J 5 bases, leaving 5 bases between the germline ends. The germline CDR1 and CDR2 sequences are SEHNR and FQNEAQ (reference sequence). The CDR3 coding sequence is TGTGCCAGCAGCTTAGAGACAAATGAAAAACTGTTTTTT. Its protein is CASSLETNEKLFF.

Remarks on this clone: This sample includes further DNA sequences coding for the same CDR3. The J gene is TRBJ2-7, the V gene TRBV7-9; the D gene is possibly TRBD2 (5 bases). Germline V gene lookup returns CDR1 SEHNR and CDR2 FQNEAQ (reference sequence). Trimming removed 1 base at V and 0 bases at J, with 7 bases between. The CDR3 runs to 14 residues. The CDR3 reads CASSLGTSSYEQYF. The CDR3 DNA is TGTGCCAGCAGCTTAGGTACTAGCTCCTACGAGCAGTACTTC.

This clone has only one observation. The chain links TRBV11-2 to TRBJ2-1; 12 nucleotides line up with TRBD2. CDR3 length equals 15 residues. Unmatched junction bases numbered 11, after V lost 5 bases and J lost 12 bases. Germline V CDR1 and CDR2: SGHAT, FQNNGV. CDR3 in DNA: TGTGCCAGCAGCGGACTAGCGGGACCACTCGGGGCGCAGTTCTTC. This gives the protein CASSGLAGPLGAQFF.

The rearrangement links TRBV7-6 to TRBJ2-3, with 9 bases that match TRBD2. Trimming at V came to 5 bases and at J to 3 bases, leaving 6 bases not matched to a gene. In germline, CDR1 is SGHVS, CDR2 FNYEAQ. CDR3 length: 15 residues. In nucleotides, the CDR3 is TGTGCCAGCAGCAACCTAGCGGGGAAGACAGATACGCAGTATTTT. Protein: CASSNLAGKTDTQYF.

J is TRBJ1-2 and V is TRBV5-1; maybe TRBD1 (6 bases). Germline V lookup: CDR1 SGHRS, CDR2 YFSETQ. V was clipped by 4 bases and J by 0 bases, with 10 bases between them. CDR3 length: 14 residues. In DNA form, the CDR3 reads TGCGCCAGCAGCCCTCAGGGGACTAACTATGGCTACACCTTC. Translated, it gives CASSPQGTNYGYTF.

V gene TRBV6-5 combines with J gene TRBJ2-7; 8 bases line up with TRBD1. J lost 5 bases, V lost 0 bases, and 3 bases had no gene match. The CDR3 is 14 amino acids. From germline, CDR1 is MNHEY and CDR2 SVGAGI. The CDR3 sequence is CASSYSQGADEQYF. The DNA of the CDR3 is TGTGCCAGCAGTTACTCCCAGGGGGCCGACGAGCAGTACTTC.

The count of this clone is one. The rearrangement uses TRBV7-9 and TRBJ2-1; 8 positions agree with TRBD2. The CDR3 is 15 residues long. The J segment lost 5 bases and the V segment lost 4 bases, leaving 7 bases of the junction unmatched. The germline gives CDR1 SEHNR, CDR2 FQNEAQ (reference sequence). CDR3 coding DNA: TGTGCCAGCAGCTCACCGGGACTAGTGCACAATGAGCAGTTCTTC. It translates to CASSSPGLVHNEQFF.

This rearrangement joins TRBV2 to TRBJ2-2; D may match TRBD1 or TRBD2 (7 bases each). Looked up from germline, CDR1 is SNHLY and CDR2 is FYNNEI. Trimming pared 7 bases from V and 6 bases from J, leaving 18 bases between. The length of the CDR3 is 15 residues. The CDR3 loop reads CASIFESGGAGELFF. CDR3 coding DNA: TGTGCCAGCATATTTGAGTCAGGGGGGGCCGGGGAGCTGTTTTTT.

The count of this clone is one. The chain couples TRBV27 to TRBJ2-2, with TRBD2 identical over 10 bases. After removal of 5 bases from V and 3 bases from J, the junction contained 6 bases not matched to a gene. Germline lookup yields CDR1 MNHEY and CDR2 SMNVEV (reference sequence). CDR3 size: 16 residues. The CDR3 loop reads CASSPSGRVDTGELFF. As DNA, the CDR3 is TGTGCCAGCAGTCCTAGCGGGAGAGTTGACACCGGGGAGCTGTTTTTT.

As to this clone: At one of its ends the junction is not consistent with the germline gene, which may arise from a read error. The chain employs TRBV7-8 and TRBJ1-2; unclear D gene. The CDR3 totals 15 residues. CDR1 is SGHVS, CDR2 FQNEAQ, per germline. The CDR3 DNA reads as TGTGCCAGCAGCCTAGCGGGCCCAGCTAACTATGGCTACACCTTC. This sequence encodes CASSLAGPANYGYTF.

This sequence joins TRBV10-3 and TRBJ1-2; D is possibly TRBD1 (6 bases). The CDR3 is 14 residues long. Looked up from germline, CDR1 is ENHRY and CDR2 is SYGVKD. V dropped 7 bases and J dropped 5 bases, with 17 bases sitting between them. The DNA for the CDR3 is TGTGCCATCAATCATCTGGACAGAAATTATGGCTACACCTTC. Translation: CAINHLDRNYGYTF.

The CDR3 nucleotides are TGTGCCAGCAGCCCTACAACAGGGATACTCTATGGCTACACCTTC. It is translated as CASSPTTGILYGYTF. This sequence joins TRBV7-2 and TRBJ1-2; D perhaps matches TRBD1 (6 bases). The CDR3 has 15 residues. Trimming removed 5 bases at V and 4 bases at J, with 17 bases between. CDR1 and CDR2 (germline): SGHTA, FQGNSA.

J is TRBJ1-3 and V is TRBV5-1; D gene uncertain. Trimming stripped 4 bases from V and 0 bases from J, with 11 bases between. Germline V lookup: CDR1 SGHRS, CDR2 YFSETQ. The CDR3 covers 15 residues. CDR3 in amino acids: CASSAATGSGNTIYF. The CDR3 region has the DNA TGCGCCAGCAGCGCTGCGACGGGCTCTGGAAACACCATATATTTT.

This chain joins TRBV18 and TRBJ2-1; the D gene could be TRBD1 or TRBD2 (6 bases each). CDR3 length: 16 amino acids. From germline, CDR1 is KGHSH and CDR2 LQKENI. The V and J ends lost 4 bases and 8 bases respectively, with 21 bases between them. The CDR3 DNA is TGTGCCAGCTCACGGGATAGCGGAAAGGGGGGCTATGAGCAGTTCTTC. Protein product: CASSRDSGKGGYEQFF.

The chain uses TRBV11-2 and TRBJ1-2; no definite D call. The germline V gene has CDR1 SGHAT and CDR2 FQNNGV. V gave up 5 bases and J gave up 8 bases, with 18 bases separating them. The CDR3 extends over 14 amino acids. The CDR3 bases are TGTGCCAGCAGCGGCCGCTTCATTCCGGGGGGCTACACCTTC. Its protein is CASSGRFIPGGYTF. Full variable domain (missing parts from reference TRBV11-2 and TRBJ1-2): EAGVAQSPRYKIIEKRQSVAFWCNPISGHATLYWYQQILGQGPKLLIQFQNNGVVDDSQLPKDRFSAERLKGVDSTLKIQPAKLEDSAVYLCASSGRFIPGGYTFGSGTRLTVV.

In DNA, the CDR3 is TGTGCCAGTAGCCTCCAGAGAGCTAACTATGGCTACACCTTC. The encoded protein is CASSLQRANYGYTF. This chain connects TRBV19 to TRBJ1-2; D is ambiguous. V was shortened by 6 bases and J by 0 bases, with 11 bases between the two germline ends. The CDR3 has 14 amino acids. Germline assignment: CDR1 LNHDA and CDR2 SQIVND (reference sequence). The whole variable domain, remainder taken from reference TRBV19 and TRBJ1-2, is DGGITQSPKYLFRKEGQNVTLSCEQNLNHDAMYWYRQDPGQGLRLIYYSQIVNDFQKGDIAEGYSVSREKKESFPLTVTSAQKNPTAFYLCASSLQRANYGYTFGSGTRLTVV.

The chain links TRBV30 to TRBJ1-1; a weak D match, TRBD1 (5 bases). Germline loops: CDR1 GTSNPN, CDR2 SVGIG (reference sequence). The CDR3 is 14 amino acids. With 5 bases removed from V and 8 bases from J, the gap between germline ends came to 21 bases. The CDR3 sequence is CAWGAAWVGREAFF. The CDR3 bases are TGTGCCTGGGGGGCTGCGTGGGTAGGAAGGGAAGCTTTCTTT.

CDR3 coding DNA: TGTGCCAGCAGCCGACAGTCCCACTCTGGAAACACCATATATTTT. Its protein product is CASSRQSHSGNTIYF. The V call is TRBV7-2, the J call TRBJ1-3, with D possibly being TRBD1 (5 bases). The CDR3 is 15 amino acids. Germline CDR1 reads SGHTA; CDR2 reads FQGNSA. V dropped 5 bases and J dropped 0 bases, with 11 bases sitting between them.

The rearrangement uses TRBV9 and TRBJ2-2; the D gene is possibly TRBD1 (6 bases). The germline V and J ends were trimmed by 5 bases and 5 bases, with 13 bases remaining between them. From germline, CDR1 is SGDLS and CDR2 YYNGEE. CDR3 length: 14 amino acids. CDR3 sequence reads: CASSTIQGTGELFF. CDR3 sequence (DNA): TGTGCCAGCAGTACCATACAGGGAACCGGGGAGCTGTTTTTT.

The chain employs TRBV11-2 and TRBJ1-1, with D unclear. Trimming left V 1 base short and J 1 base short, with 13 bases between. Per the germline V gene, CDR1 is SGHAT and CDR2 is FQNNGV. This CDR3 contains 16 residues. CDR3 sequence (DNA): TGTGCCAGCAGCTTAGGGCAAACCAGTGGGAACACTGAAGCTTTCTTT. This translates into CASSLGQTSGNTEAFF.

Details on this clone: Distinct nucleotide sequences in the sample also encode this CDR3. The rearrangement joins TRBV5-1 to TRBJ2-3, with D maybe TRBD1 (6 bases). CDR1 and CDR2 (germline): SGHRS, YFSETQ. The CDR3 has 15 amino acids. V lost 1 base and J lost 6, with 15 bases in between. CDR3 sequence reads: CASSLRPDSTDTQYF. The CDR3 nucleotides are TGCGCCAGCAGCTTGCGCCCGGACAGTACGGATACGCAGTATTTT.

J is TRBJ1-5 and V is TRBV30; the D is unclear. The CDR3 length is 14 residues. Germline V gives CDR1 GTSNPN, CDR2 SVGIG (reference sequence). The V end lost 0 bases, the J end lost 6 bases, and 12 bases lay between the germline ends. The CDR3 here is CAWSVLTDSQPQHF. The CDR3 nucleotides are TGTGCCTGGAGTGTACTGACGGACTCTCAGCCCCAGCATTTT.

The chain joins TRBV19 to TRBJ2-1; D is perhaps TRBD2 (6 bases). This CDR3 has 15 amino acids. The germline gives CDR1 LNHDA, CDR2 SQIVND (reference sequence). Trimming stripped 3 bases from V and 5 bases from J, with 14 bases between. CDR3 in amino acids: CASSMGEVRNNEQFF. In nucleotides, the CDR3 is TGTGCCAGTAGTATGGGGGAGGTAAGAAACAATGAGCAGTTCTTC.